The present T cell receptor beta chain was sequenced within a study of cytomegalovirus exposure and HLA in healthy donors (dated by TCRdb to 2016 to 2017). About the full investigation: An earlier analysis of some 500 of the donors reported approximately 300 Gb of sequence data and 120 million or so unique TCR beta sequences from approximately 180 million T cells. About 330 gigabases of sequencing data and 91 million or so unique TCR sequences made up an early release that covered some 640 HLA-typed donors. The genetic ancestry cluster associated with self-reported Caucasian donors included about 81% of the roughly 400 genotyped donors. The aim of the study was to test whether cataloging public T cell receptors could identify signatures of past pathogen exposure. The study profiled the T cell repertoires of hundreds of subjects by immunosequencing and related them to cytomegalovirus serostatus. A separate validation cohort of roughly 130 different subjects was used in addition to the 666-subject first cohort. To predict cytomegalovirus infection status, the study combined high-throughput TCR immunosequencing, statistical association of individual TCRs with disease status, and machine learning. A later analysis re-examined previously published TCR beta repertoires from about 670 donors and added high-resolution HLA genotyping to investigate patterns of TCR occurrence. Rather than drawing on any new phenotypic data, the later analysis identified candidate immune exposures from TCR beta sequences and the way those sequences occurred across donors. In an earlier analysis of several hundred of the donors, high-throughput TCR beta sequencing was used to judge whether each TCR beta V gene segment behaved as functional or pseudogenic. Alongside the repertoire data, information on donor age, sex, ethnicity and CMV serostatus was compiled. A later genetic analysis took genome-wide SNP genotypes for about three fifths of the roughly 700 donors and used that subset as a discovery cohort. Every discovery cohort repertoire had been produced on one sequencing platform. Both class I and class II loci were covered by HLA typing, at four-digit resolution. The number of typed donors differed by locus: about 620-640 for A, B, C, DRB1 and DQB1; 500 to 550 for DQA1; around 610 for DPA1; and around 490 for DPB1. A handful of DR-DQ haplotypes were treated as single units for association and clustering because of strong linkage in the cohort. Among 398 genotyped donors of the cohort, an average of approximately 250,000 unique TCR beta nucleotide sequences were sequenced per donor, roughly a sixth of them non-productive.

Library method: the immunoSEQ multiplex PCR assay. For the multiplex PCR, a mixture combining 60 forward primers for TCR Vbeta segments and 13 reverse primers for TCR Jbeta segments was used. A multiplex PCR assay on genomic DNA amplified the CDR3 region of rearranged TCR beta genes. On the Illumina HiSeq System, the amplified TCR beta libraries were sequenced as 87-base-pair reads. Regarding the original processing steps: Across the 700 or so repertoires, a later analysis counted 80 million or so unique TCR beta chains, around 11 million of which were shared by at least two donors. Raw reads were error-corrected and collapsed into unique sequences by a nearest-neighbor algorithm in which closely related sequences were merged to remove PCR and sequencing errors. To assign V, D and J gene segments, CDR3 sequences were aligned to IMGT reference sequences. For a sequence to be retained, at least a six-nucleotide match to both a V gene segment and a J gene segment was required. Rearrangements were classified as productive when the CDR3 lacked stop codons and remained in frame with V and J, and all other rearrangements were classified as non-productive. Following IMGT convention, CDR3 was defined as the stretch from the second conserved V-encoded cysteine up to the conserved J-encoded phenylalanine. Sequences without an unambiguous match to a single V gene segment were excluded from the earlier analysis of 450 to 650 of the donors. An earlier analysis of about 590 of the donors classified V segments as functional when productive rearrangements were above 56.7% and as segregating when the standard deviation between donors was above 5%. To diagnose cytomegalovirus status from the catalog of TCR beta chain sequences, a statistical classification framework was built. V and J gene assignment, in a later analysis, came from comparing TCR nucleotide sequences with IMGT/GENE-DB human TR gene sequences. In a later analysis, CDR3 sequences and most-parsimonious VDJ recombination scenarios were assigned using the TCRdist pipeline. In a later analysis, each TCR beta chain was defined by its CDR3 amino acid sequence together with its V-gene family, and reads lacking a unique V-gene family were excluded. To address suspected cross-contamination and a sequencing artifact, a later analysis removed 450 to 700 highly shared, low-generation-probability nucleotide sequences. For each public chain, a later analysis derived a clonal expansion index from normalized ranks of inferred template counts within each repertoire. In a later analysis, generation probabilities were computed with a VDJ recombination model fitted to out-of-frame rearrangements, and the resulting probabilities were checked against IGoR. A later analysis scored TCR-TCR, TCR-HLA and TCR-CMV co-occurrence with hypergeometric tests, applying a repertoire-size bias correction to TCR pairs. A later analysis estimated false discovery rates by permuting HLA or CMV assignments 20 times. In a later analysis, co-occurring TCRs were grouped using DBSCAN, with TCRdist sequence similarity added in when clustering inside HLA-allele-positive subsets. Repertoires with fewer than 30,000 or more than 120,000 public chains were left out of co-occurrence clustering, as were about five repertoires with anomalous nucleotide sharing. TCRdb took this table from immuneACCESS and kept in-frame rearrangements with V and J called. Such tables lack part of the clones; where checked against another copy, unresolved V genes explain under half of the gap, and the rest is unexplained. That table furnishes V, J and clone size, whereas the DNA furnished D and trimming. This sample gives around 94,000 clones in total; roughly 79% of them show up just once. In total, the top ten clones hold approximately 5% of the sample.

The cohort was made up of under 800 healthy bone marrow donors. Cohort members were all nominally healthy when sampled, although unrecorded immune exposures were likely present. The donor tested CMV seronegative and was one of the 352 seronegative cohort members. A peripheral blood sample was collected from each donor, and TCR beta sequencing was performed on peripheral blood mononuclear cells. Genomic DNA extraction from the blood cell samples was performed with the Qiagen DNeasy Blood Extraction Kit. Inclusive of the bounding cysteine and phenylalanine, the CDR3 is 18 residues long. Only the CDR3 portion is preserved as DNA: 54 bases, with reading frame beginning at the first base. V is cut by 3 bases and J by 4 bases, and the space between the germline ends is 22 bases. Per the germline V gene, MNHNS is the CDR1 and SASEGT is the CDR2. The sample holds one count of this clone. Its cognate antigen has yet to be identified. Base qualities are not provided; no much larger clone lies one nucleotide away.

On the study overall, not on this receptor specifically: The authors suggested that the approach could potentially be extended to other disease states and immunological phenotypes. A further reported finding was that TCR beta sequences accurately predicted the HLA-A and HLA-B alleles for most subjects in the first cohort. For the cohort, immune exposure information was limited to CMV serostatus. HLA typing was unavailable for some donors at each locus, so association tests used only the typed subset. Only TCR beta chains were sequenced in this cohort, and the absence of alpha or paired-chain data limited detectable features. In a later analysis, most CMV-associated TCR beta chains were found to appear HLA-restricted, with HLA associations seemingly driven largely by CMV exposure. In an earlier analysis of more than 450 of the donors, most TCR beta V segments were observed in productive rearrangements about 87% or about 30% of the time, broadly matching IMGT annotations. In a later analysis, several top co-occurrence clusters were reported to appear linked to parvovirus B19, influenza, CMV and Epstein-Barr virus. Correlated functional status among segregating V segments might be attributable to linkage disequilibrium, but an unknown experimental factor could not be ruled out. Strong co-occurrence of HLA alleles, especially DR and DQ, made assigning TCR associations to individual alleles difficult. Compared with equally common non-associated chains, HLA-associated TCR beta chains in a later analysis were more clonally expanded and had lower generation probabilities. In the study, some 180 TCR beta chains were listed as associated with cytomegalovirus. The classifier was reported to diagnose cytomegalovirus status with high specificity and sensitivity in both the original and validation cohorts. Roughly uniform sequencing depth across donors was assumed in presence/absence analyses, although this assumption may not hold. According to a later analysis, TCR association rates differed among HLA loci, with DRB1 alleles showing the most associated TCRs and HLA-C alleles showing the fewest. The earlier analysis of 587 of the donors excluded some 16 rarely observed V segments, including chromosome 9 orphons, because counts were too low. A cluster of highly shared sequence variants was judged likely to be a technical artifact of the sequencing pipeline. Compared with the approximately 600-donor mean, donors in an Asian-associated ancestry cluster had fewer N-insertions in productive TCRs, according to a later genetic analysis. V-gene and J-gene trimming of TCR beta chains was associated with a missense DCLRE1C variant in a later genetic analysis, and the association was replicated in an independent cohort. In vitro tests confirmed that a few of the cytomegalovirus-associated TCR beta chains recognize cytomegalovirus antigens. Across donors, most TCR sequences were observed very rarely, whereas some public TCRs were present in many individuals. A later analysis associated about 17,000 TCR beta sequences with specific HLA alleles at a false discovery rate of 0.05. The 87-base-pair reads could not distinguish some IMGT-functional V segments, including TRBV6-2 and TRBV6-3, so those segments were excluded.

This sequence originates from a woman aged 40 to 50 in good health and CMV-seronegative. Sequenced: PBMCs. This chain joins TRBV6-1 to TRBJ1-5; a tentative D call is TRBD1 (6 bases match). This receptor carries the CDR3 CASSDKWGGRAENQPQHF. The nucleotide sequence is TGTGCCAGCAGTGATAAGTGGGGGGGCCGGGCGGAAAATCAGCCCCAGCATTTT.